The 5 T cell receptor beta chains below come from one sample, sequenced in a study of T-cell reconstitution after alpha-beta-depleted transplantation in children. Study results and limitations: Reportedly, roughly two months post-transplant, alpha-beta T cells arose from several hundred expanded graft clones.

Unique molecular identifiers were incorporated into the prepared TCRbeta library. Via MiXCR, TCRdb re-called the PCR reads, giving one row per CDR3 protein. The table has roughly 32,000 distinct CDR3 sequences, roughly 6.5% seen once. No antigen is known for these receptors. Here the sequenced sample was peripheral blood, taken 60 days after TCRalphabeta/CD19-depleted stem cell transplant. These receptor sequences come from a child younger than two who had a stem cell transplant for acute myeloid leukemia, so the T cells may come from the graft donor.

The genes are TRBV7-9 and TRBJ2-7; maybe TRBD1 (6 bases). The germline V gene has CDR1 SEHNR and CDR2 FQNEAQ (reference sequence). The CDR3 consists of 14 residues. Trimming took off 5 bases at V and 3 bases at J, with 14 bases between the two ends. CDR3 sequence reads: CASSGAGDLYEQYF. The CDR3, as DNA: TGTGCCAGCAGCGGAGCAGGGGATCTCTACGAGCAGTACTTC.

About this clonotype: One base away lies a much larger clone, so this may be a sequencing read error. V and J are TRBV7-3 and TRBJ1-1, with D perhaps TRBD1 (5 bases). This CDR3 is built from 15 residues. Germline V gene data show CDR1 as SGHTA and CDR2 as FQGTGA. V was shortened by 2 bases and J by 3 bases, with 13 bases between the two germline ends. The DNA for the CDR3 is TGTGCCAGCAGCTTACAGAGGGGTACGGACACTGAAGCTTTCTTT. Its translation: CASSLQRGTDTEAFF.

This clonotype occurred many times. The chain is built from TRBV5-1 and TRBJ2-3; 10 bases match TRBD2. V dropped 0 bases and J dropped 3; count of bases not matched to a gene: 1. CDR1 SGHRS and CDR2 YFSETQ come from the germline V gene. The CDR3 consists of 15 residues. Written as DNA, the CDR3 is TGCGCCAGCAGCTTGGCTAGCGGGGGAACAGATACGCAGTATTTT. This gives the protein CASSLASGGTDTQYF. Full variable domain (outside the CDR3, taken from reference TRBV5-1 and TRBJ2-3): KAGVTQTPRYLIKTRGQQVTLSCSPISGHRSVSWYQQTPGQGLQFLFEYFSETQRNKGNFPGRFSGRQFSNSRSEMNVSTLELGDSALYLCASSLASGGTDTQYFGPGTRLTVL.

This clonotype was seen many times. This chain joins TRBV9 and TRBJ1-1; D is ambiguous. The CDR3 is 11 residues long. Germline CDR1 is SGDLS and CDR2 is YYNGEE. Trimming removed 3 bases from V and 4 bases from J, with 4 bases in between. The CDR3 coding sequence is TGTGCCAGCAGCGGGGGCACTGAAGCTTTCTTT. Translating it yields CASSGGTEAFF.

Many counts were recorded for this clonotype. This chain joins TRBV5-1 and TRBJ1-2, with TRBD1 identical over 7 bases. In germline, CDR1 is SGHRS, CDR2 YFSETQ. The CDR3 loop spans 17 amino acids. The junction had 12 bases not matched to a gene; V was cut back by 1 base and J by 3 bases. The CDR3 DNA follows: TGCGCCAGCAGCTTGCGCACCCTCGGACAGGTAGACTATGGCTACACCTTC. Residues: CASSLRTLGQVDYGYTF.